These 2 T cell receptor beta chains came from one sample sequenced in a study of T cell clonality in common variable immunodeficiency. The protocol was immunoSEQ multiplex PCR, while the TCRdb copy is restricted to in-frame clones and leaves out a portion. Sampling found tens of thousands of clones, none seen once. The material sequenced was peripheral blood mononuclear cells. Receptor source: a person aged 18-70 years in good health.

This clone was picked up many times. The CDR3 is cut off 3 residues early in the read; its end comes from the germline J gene. The rearrangement uses TRBV6-2 or TRBV6-3 and TRBJ2-7; the match to TRBD2 covers 7 bases. Germline-derived CDR1 and CDR2 are MNHEY and SVGEGT. Germline trimming cut 3 bases from V and 2 bases from J; bases unmatched to any gene: 7. CDR3 size: 15 residues. The CDR3 DNA, read in part, is TGTGCCAGCAGTTATTTGGGCGGGAGAACCTACGAG. The encoded protein is CASSYLGGRTYE. The whole CDR3 protein reads CASSYLGGRTYEQYF.

This clone was counted ten times or more. The read falls 3 residues short of the CDR3 end, and the missing part is taken from the germline J gene. This rearrangement joins TRBV5-5 to TRBJ1-5; D may be TRBD1 (5 bases). Germline values: CDR1 SGHKS, CDR2 YYEKEE (reference sequence). Deletions cut 4 bases from V and 4 bases from J, with 15 bases between. This CDR3 is 15 amino acids long. CDR3 sequence reads: CASSMMGLTNQPQHF. The CDR3 bases that were read are TGTGCCAGCAGCATGATGGGACTGACTAATCAGCCC.